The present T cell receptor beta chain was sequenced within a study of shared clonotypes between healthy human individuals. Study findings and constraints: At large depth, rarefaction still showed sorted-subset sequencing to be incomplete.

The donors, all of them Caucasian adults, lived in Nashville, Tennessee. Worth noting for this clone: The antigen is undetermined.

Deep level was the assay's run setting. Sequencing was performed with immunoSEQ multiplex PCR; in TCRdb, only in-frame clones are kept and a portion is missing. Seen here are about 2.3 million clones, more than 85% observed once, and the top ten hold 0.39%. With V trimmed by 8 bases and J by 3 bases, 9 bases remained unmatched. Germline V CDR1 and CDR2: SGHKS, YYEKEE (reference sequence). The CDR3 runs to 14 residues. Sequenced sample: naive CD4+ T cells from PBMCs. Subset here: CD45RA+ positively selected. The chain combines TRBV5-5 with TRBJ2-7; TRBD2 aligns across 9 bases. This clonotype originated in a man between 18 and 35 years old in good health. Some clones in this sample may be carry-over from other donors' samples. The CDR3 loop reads CASSGSTFNYEQYF. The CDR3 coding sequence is TGTGCCAGTAGCGGGAGCACATTTAACTACGAGCAGTACTTC.